This T cell receptor (beta chain) was documented in a study of T cell repertoires in cytomegalovirus infection. The overall study: In public TCR beta signatures, there were indications of both CMV infection and matching HLA type. Whole-study findings and limits: In two of eight donors, the top clonotype was HLA-C-restricted CMV-specific. The study identified carriers of CMV plus the relevant HLA from cumulative public TCR beta family frequency.

Each CDR3 protein gets one entry after TCRdb re-called the reads with MiXCR. Of nearly 650,000 distinct CDR3 sequences in the sample, around 24% were seen once. Comment on this clonotype: Its antigen is as yet unknown.

This CDR3 region has 17 residues. Germline V gene data show CDR1 as MNHNY and CDR2 as SVGAGI (reference sequence). V dropped 0 bases and J dropped 3 bases, with 15 bases sitting between them. The sequence came from a human donor in good health (CMV status not recorded). Some clones in this sample may be carry-over from other donors' samples. What was sequenced was CD8+ T cells from PBMCs. The chain has TRBV6-6 and TRBJ1-5, with a tentative D call TRBD1 (6 bases). The CDR3 DNA is TGTGCCAGCAGTTACTCTCTCGACAGGTATAACAATCAGCCCCAGCATTTT. This translates into CASSYSLDRYNNQPQHF.